This T cell receptor beta chain comes out of a study of T cell changes during pregnancy in multiple sclerosis. This clone was detected only once. Only in-frame clones appear in the TCRdb table, and some are missing; sequencing was by immunoSEQ multiplex PCR. This table has about 38,000 clones, 94% appearing once. The sequence came from a female donor with multiple sclerosis, enrolled in a pregnancy study. The specimen comprised CD4+ T cells from peripheral blood mononuclear cells, sampled in the second trimester of pregnancy.

The CDR3 DNA sequence: TGTGCCAGTAGTATTCCCACTGCTACAGGGGACGGTTACGAGCAGTACTTC. Protein sequence: CASSIPTATGDGYEQYF. The V gene is TRBV19, the J gene TRBJ2-7; 7 bases map to TRBD1. V shed 3 bases, J shed 4 bases, and the junction held 15 bases outside the gene matches. The CDR3 is made up of 17 amino acids. Germline CDR1 is LNHDA and CDR2 is SQIVND (reference sequence).